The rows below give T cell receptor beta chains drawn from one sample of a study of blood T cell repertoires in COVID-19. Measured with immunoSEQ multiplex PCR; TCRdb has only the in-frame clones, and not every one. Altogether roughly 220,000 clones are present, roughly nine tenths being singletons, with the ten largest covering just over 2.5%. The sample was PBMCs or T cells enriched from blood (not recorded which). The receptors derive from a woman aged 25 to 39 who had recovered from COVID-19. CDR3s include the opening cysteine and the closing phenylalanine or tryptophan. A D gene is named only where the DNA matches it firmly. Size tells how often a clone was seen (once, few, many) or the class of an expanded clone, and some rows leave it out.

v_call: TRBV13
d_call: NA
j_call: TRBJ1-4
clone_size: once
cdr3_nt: TGTGCCAGCAGCCGCAGGGATAAGGGGAATGAAAAACTGTTTTTT
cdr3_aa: CASSRRDKGNEKLFF

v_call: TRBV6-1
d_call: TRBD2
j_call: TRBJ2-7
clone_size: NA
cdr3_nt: TGTGCCAGCAGTGACGTTCGGGGGGAATCCTACGAGCAGTACTTC
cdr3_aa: CASSDVRGESYEQYF

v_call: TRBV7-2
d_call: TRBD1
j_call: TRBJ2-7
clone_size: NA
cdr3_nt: TGTGCCAGCAGCCCGGACAGGATTTCCAACGAGCAGTACTTC
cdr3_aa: CASSPDRISNEQYF

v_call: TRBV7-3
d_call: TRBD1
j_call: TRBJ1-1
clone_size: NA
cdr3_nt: TGTGCCAGCAGCTTAATGGGACAGGGGATGAACACTGAAGCTTTCTTT
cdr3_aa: CASSLMGQGMNTEAFF

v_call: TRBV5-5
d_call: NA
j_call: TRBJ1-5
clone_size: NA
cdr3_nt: TGTGCCAGCAGCTCCTCTAGTAGGGGTCAGCCCCAGCATTTT
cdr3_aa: CASSSSSRGQPQHF

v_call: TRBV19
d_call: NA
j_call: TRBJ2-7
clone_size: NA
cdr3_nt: TGTGCCAGTAGTAGTTCAGGGGCCTTCTCCTACGAGCAGTACTTC
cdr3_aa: CASSSSGAFSYEQYF

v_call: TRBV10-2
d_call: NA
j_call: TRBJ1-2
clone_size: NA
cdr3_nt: TGCGCCAGCAGTCCTTCTCTGGGCCCCTATGGCTACACCTTC
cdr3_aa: CASSPSLGPYGYTF

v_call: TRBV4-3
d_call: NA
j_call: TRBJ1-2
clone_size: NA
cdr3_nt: TGCGCCAGCAGCCAATATTCTGCTAACTATGGCTACACCTTC
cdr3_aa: CASSQYSANYGYTF

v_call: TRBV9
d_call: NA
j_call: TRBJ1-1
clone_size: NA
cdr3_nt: TGTGCCAGCAGCGTAGTGAAGGGGGTGGTCACTGAAGCTTTCTTT
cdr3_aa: CASSVVKGVVTEAFF

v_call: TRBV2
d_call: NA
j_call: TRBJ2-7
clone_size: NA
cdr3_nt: TGTGCCAGCCGTAGCGACGAGCAGTACTTC
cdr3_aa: CASRSDEQYF

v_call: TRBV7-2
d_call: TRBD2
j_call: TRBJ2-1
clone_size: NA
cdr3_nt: TGTGCCAGCAGCTTAGGGGGGACTAGTTTACTGTTCTTC
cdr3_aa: CASSLGGTSLLFF

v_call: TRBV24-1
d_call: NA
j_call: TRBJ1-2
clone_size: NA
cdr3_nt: TGTGCCACCAGTGACGACAGCTATGGCTACACCTTC
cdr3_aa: CATSDDSYGYTF

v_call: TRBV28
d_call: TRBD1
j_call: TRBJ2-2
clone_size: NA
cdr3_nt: TGTGCCAGCTCAACACAGGGGGCCGGCGGGGAGCTGTTTTTT
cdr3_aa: CASSTQGAGGELFF

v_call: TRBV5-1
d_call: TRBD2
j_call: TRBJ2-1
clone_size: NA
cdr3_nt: TGCGCCAGCAGCCCAACCCGGACTAGCGGCGTTGAGCAGTTCTTC
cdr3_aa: CASSPTRTSGVEQFF

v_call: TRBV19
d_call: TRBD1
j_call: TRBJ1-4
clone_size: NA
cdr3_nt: TGTGCCAGTAGTTTACAGACAGGGTCTGGTGAAAAACTGTTTTTT
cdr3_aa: CASSLQTGSGEKLFF

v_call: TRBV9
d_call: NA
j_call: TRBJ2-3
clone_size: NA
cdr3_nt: TGTGCCAGCAGCGTAGAACGGAGCACAGATACGCAGTATTTT
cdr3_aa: CASSVERSTDTQYF

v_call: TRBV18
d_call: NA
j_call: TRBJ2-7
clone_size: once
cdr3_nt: TGTGCCAGCTCCCCAGTCTACCCAGACTCGGGGTACAGCCCCGACTCCTACGAGCAGTACTTC
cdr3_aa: CASSPVYPDSGYSPDSYEQYF

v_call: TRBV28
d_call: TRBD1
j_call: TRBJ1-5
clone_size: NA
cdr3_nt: TGTGCCAGCAAGACAGGGCTGCATCAGCCCCAGCATTTT
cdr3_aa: CASKTGLHQPQHF

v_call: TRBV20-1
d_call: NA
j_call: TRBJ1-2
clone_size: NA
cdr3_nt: TGCAGTGCCCCGACAGACCAACCCTACACCTTC
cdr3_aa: CSAPTDQPYTF

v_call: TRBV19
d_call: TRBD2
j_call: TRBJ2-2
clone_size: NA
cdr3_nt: TGTGCCAGTAGGGCGTCCAGGACTAGTCCCGGGGAGCTGTTTTTT
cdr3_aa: CASRASRTSPGELFF

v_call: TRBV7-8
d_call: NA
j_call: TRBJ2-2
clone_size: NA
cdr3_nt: TGTGCCAGCAGTCCGTCCGGGATTTACACCGGGGAGCTGTTTTTT
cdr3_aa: CASSPSGIYTGELFF

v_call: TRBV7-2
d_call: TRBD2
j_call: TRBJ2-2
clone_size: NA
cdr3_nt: TGTGCCAGCAGCATGTCTAGCGGGGGGGCAACCGGGGAGCTGTTTTTT
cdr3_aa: CASSMSSGGATGELFF

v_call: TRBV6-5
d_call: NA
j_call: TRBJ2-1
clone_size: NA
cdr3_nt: TGTGCCAGCATCAACAGGGAGTGGGACAATGAGCAGTTCTTC
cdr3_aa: CASINREWDNEQFF

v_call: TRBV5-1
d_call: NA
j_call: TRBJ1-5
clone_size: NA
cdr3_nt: TGCGCCAGCAGCTTCGGGGTCAATCAGCCCCAGCATTTT
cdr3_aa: CASSFGVNQPQHF

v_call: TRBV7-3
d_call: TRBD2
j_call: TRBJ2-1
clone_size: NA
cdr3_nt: TGTGCCAGCAGCGCCGGGACTAGCGGCTACAATGAGCAGTTCTTC
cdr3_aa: CASSAGTSGYNEQFF

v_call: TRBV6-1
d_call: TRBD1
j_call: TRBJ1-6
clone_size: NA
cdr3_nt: TGTGCCAGCAGTGCCCTACAGGGGGCGAATAATTCACCCCTCCACTTT
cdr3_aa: CASSALQGANNSPLHF

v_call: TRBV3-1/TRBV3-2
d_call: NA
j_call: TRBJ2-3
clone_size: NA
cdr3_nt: TGTGCCAGCAGCGCAGAACAGGGAGGCACAGATACGCAGTATTTT
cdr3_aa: CASSAEQGGTDTQYF

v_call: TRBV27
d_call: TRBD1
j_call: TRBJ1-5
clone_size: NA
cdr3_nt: TGTGCCAGCAGTAAGGACAGGGGGATTCAGCCCCAGCATTTT
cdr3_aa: CASSKDRGIQPQHF

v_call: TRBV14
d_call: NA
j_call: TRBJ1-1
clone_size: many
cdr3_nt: TGTGCCAGCAGCCAAAGCAGGGGCCAGAACACTGAAGCTTTCTTT
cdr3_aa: CASSQSRGQNTEAFF

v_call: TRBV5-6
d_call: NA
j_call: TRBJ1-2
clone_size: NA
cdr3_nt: TGTGCCAGCAGCTTTCGAGGGGAGGACTATGGCTACACCTTC
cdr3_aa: CASSFRGEDYGYTF

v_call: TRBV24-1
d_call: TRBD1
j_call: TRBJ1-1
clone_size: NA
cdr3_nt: TGTGCCACCATCAACAGGGACAGGGAAGGGGAGAACACTGAAGCTTTCTTT
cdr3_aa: CATINRDREGENTEAFF

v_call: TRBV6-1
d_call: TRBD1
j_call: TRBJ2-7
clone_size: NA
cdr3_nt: TGTGCCAGCAGTGAAACCCCGGACAGGGATATCTACGAGCAGTACTTC
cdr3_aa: CASSETPDRDIYEQYF

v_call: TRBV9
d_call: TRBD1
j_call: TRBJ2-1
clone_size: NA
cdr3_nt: TGTGCCAGCAGCGGCGACAGGGCGAGCTCCTACAATGAGCAGTTCTTC
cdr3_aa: CASSGDRASSYNEQFF

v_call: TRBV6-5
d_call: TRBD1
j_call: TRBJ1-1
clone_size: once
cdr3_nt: TGTGCCAGCAGTTCGGACAGGGGCCTCCCGGAAGCTTTCTTT
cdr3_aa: CASSSDRGLPEAFF

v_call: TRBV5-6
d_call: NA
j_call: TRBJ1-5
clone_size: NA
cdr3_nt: TGTGCCAGCAGCCCCTGGGGAGGCAATCAGCCCCAGCATTTT
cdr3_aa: CASSPWGGNQPQHF

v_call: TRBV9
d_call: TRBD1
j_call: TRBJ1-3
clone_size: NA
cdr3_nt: TGTGCCAGCAGCGTAACCTGGACAGGGGTTGGAAACACCATATATTTT
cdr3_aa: CASSVTWTGVGNTIYF

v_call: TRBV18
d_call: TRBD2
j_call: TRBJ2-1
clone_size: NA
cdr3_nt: TGTGCCAGCTCCCTGCCACTAGCGGGGGTAGGTGTCTACTACAATGAGCAGTTCTTC
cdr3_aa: CASSLPLAGVGVYYNEQFF

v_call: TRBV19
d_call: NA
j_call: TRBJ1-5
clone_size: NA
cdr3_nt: TGTGCCAGTAGTGTGACCCTCCGGGGCAATCAGCCCCAGCATTTT
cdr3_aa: CASSVTLRGNQPQHF

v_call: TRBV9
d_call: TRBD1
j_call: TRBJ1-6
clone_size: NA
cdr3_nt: TGTGCCAGCAGCTCAGCCGGGACAGGCAATTCACCCCTCCACTTT
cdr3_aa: CASSSAGTGNSPLHF

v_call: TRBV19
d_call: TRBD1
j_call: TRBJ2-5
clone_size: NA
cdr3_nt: TGTGCCAGTAACGGGGACAGGGAAGAGACCCAGTACTTC
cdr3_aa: CASNGDREETQYF

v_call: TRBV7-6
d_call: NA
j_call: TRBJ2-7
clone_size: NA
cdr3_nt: TGTGCCAGCAGCCCTAGGACGGGATCGTACGAGCAGTACTTC
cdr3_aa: CASSPRTGSYEQYF

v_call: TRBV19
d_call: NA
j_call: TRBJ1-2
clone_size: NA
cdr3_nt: TGTGCCAGTAGTATCTTCGTGGGGGGTAGCTATGGCTACACCTTC
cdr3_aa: CASSIFVGGSYGYTF

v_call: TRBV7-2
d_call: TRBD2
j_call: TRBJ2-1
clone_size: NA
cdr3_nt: TGTGCCAGCAGCTTAGTAGGCCGGGGACTACGCTACAATGAGCAGTTCTTC
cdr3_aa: CASSLVGRGLRYNEQFF

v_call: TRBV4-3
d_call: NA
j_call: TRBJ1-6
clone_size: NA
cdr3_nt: TGCGCCAGCAGCCAAGATCGGGTCGGAGATTCACCCCTCCACTTT
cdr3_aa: CASSQDRVGDSPLHF

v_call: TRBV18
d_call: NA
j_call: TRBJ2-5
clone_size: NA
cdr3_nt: TGTGCCAGCTCACCGGGCACACCACAAGAGACCCAGTACTTC
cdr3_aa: CASSPGTPQETQYF

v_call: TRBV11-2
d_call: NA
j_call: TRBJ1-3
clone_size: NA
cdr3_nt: TGTGCCAGCAGCTTAGATCGGGAGGGGACCATATATTTT
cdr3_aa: CASSLDREGTIYF

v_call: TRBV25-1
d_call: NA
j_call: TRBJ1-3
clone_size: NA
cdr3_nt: TGTGCCAGCAGTACCATATTCGGTGCCTCTGGAAACACCATATATTTT
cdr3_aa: CASSTIFGASGNTIYF